This TCR beta chain was sequenced during a study of a mutant IDH1 vaccine in newly diagnosed glioma. Study details: Scheduled for weeks 1, 3, 5, 7, 11, 15, 19 and 23, eight vaccinations were given to patients. Earlier treatment was radiotherapy, temozolomide, or both, with most getting both. Study results and caveats: A vaccine-induced immune response developed in about 94% of the patients.

This clone showed up just once. As yet, its antigen is unknown. This CDR3 comprises 14 residues. Germline CDR1 reads LGHNA; CDR2 reads YSLEER. The V and J ends lost 1 base and 3 bases respectively, with 10 bases between them. The repertoire was sequenced with immunoSEQ multiplex PCR; TCRdb's copy has only in-frame clones and lacks some. The profile shows 30,000 to 40,000 clones, more than 55% of them singletons. Time point in this sample: week 5, during vaccination. It was 300 ug of mutant IDH1 20-mer peptide that made up each vaccine dose, given with topical imiquimod. The sequencing used PBMCs, collected from a glioma patient whose treatment included an IDH1 peptide vaccine. This chain uses TRBV4-3 with TRBJ2-7; D perhaps matches TRBD1 (5 bases). This receptor was obtained from a woman younger than 30 with glioma. The CDR3 nucleotides read TGCGCCAGCAGCCAAGGGACACCCTTCTACGAGCAGTACTTC. This encodes CASSQGTPFYEQYF.